A selection of T cell receptor beta chains follows, all from one sample in a study of early T cells in non-severe SARS-CoV-2 infection. One entry per CDR3 protein, called by TCRdb with MiXCR from the 5' RACE reads. The data contain over 50,000 distinct CDR3 sequences, about 12% of them seen just once; the ten biggest clones take up around 3%. The sequencing sample was made of whole blood. Receptors were obtained from an adult who was a healthcare worker with PCR-confirmed SARS-CoV-2 infection or an uninfected control (not recorded which). CDR3s include the opening cysteine and the closing phenylalanine or tryptophan. A D gene is named only where the DNA matches it firmly. Clone size is not always given. Where it is, it says once, few, many or a class for expanded clones.

>TRBV2|many|TRBJ2-7|TRBD1
CASDLTGNLREQYF
TGTGCCAGCGACTTGACAGGGAATTTACGGGAGCAGTACTTC
>TRBV3-1|many|TRBJ1-2|NA
CASSQETYGYTF
TGTGCCAGCAGCCAAGAGACGTATGGCTACACCTTC
>TRBV15|many|TRBJ2-7|NA
CATSRVRGPRTYEQYF
TGTGCCACCAGCAGGGTCAGAGGACCCCGGACCTACGAGCAGTACTTC
>TRBV5-6|few|TRBJ2-3|NA
CASSFSSNPSTDTQYF
TGTGCCAGCAGCTTTAGCAGTAACCCTAGCACAGATACGCAGTATTTT
>TRBV5-1|few|TRBJ2-7|NA
CASSPTTGVEQYF
TGCGCCAGCAGCCCAACGACAGGCGTCGAGCAGTACTTC
>TRBV2|many|TRBJ2-1|TRBD2
CASNLLAGNEQFF
TGTGCCAGCAACTTACTAGCGGGGAATGAGCAGTTCTTC
>TRBV5-4|many|TRBJ2-1|NA
CASSSGTRRTYNEQFF
TGTGCCAGCAGCTCCGGGACTCGCAGGACCTACAATGAGCAGTTCTTC
>TRBV13|NA|TRBJ1-2|NA
CASSGGLDNYGYTF
TGTGCCAGCAGTGGGGGATTGGACAACTATGGCTACACCTTC
>TRBV30|NA|TRBJ2-1|NA
CAWSYRPTWGHNELFF
TGTGCCTGGAGTTACAGGCCCACGTGGGGACACAATGAGCTGTTCTTC
>TRBV12-5|many|TRBJ2-1|NA
CASGLLAVGEQFF
TGTGCTAGTGGTTTGTTGGCTGTGGGTGAGCAGTTCTTC
>TRBV5-1|many|TRBJ2-5|TRBD2
CASRGTSGQETQYF
TGCGCCAGCAGGGGGACTAGCGGACAAGAGACCCAGTACTTC
>TRBV3-1|few|TRBJ1-1|TRBD1
CASSQRKGAAFF
TGTGCCAGCAGCCAAAGGAAGGGGGCGGCTTTCTTT
>TRBV12-3/TRBV12-4|many|TRBJ2-7|TRBD2
CASSLFGASGSYEQYF
TGTGCCAGCAGTTTATTTGGGGCTAGCGGGAGCTACGAGCAGTACTTC
>TRBV30|few|TRBJ1-5|NA
CAWSSAVDNQPQHF
TGTGCCTGGAGTTCGGCAGTGGACAATCAGCCCCAGCATTTT
>TRBV5-4|few|TRBJ2-5|NA
CASSSQSETQYF
TGTGCCAGCAGCTCCCAGAGCGAGACCCAGTACTTC
>TRBV19|many|TRBJ2-5|TRBD1
CASSKGQGTQETQYF
TGTGCCAGTAGTAAAGGACAGGGTACCCAAGAGACCCAGTACTTC
>TRBV11-3|few|TRBJ2-1|TRBD1
CASSPGQLEQFF
TGTGCCAGCAGCCCGGGACAGTTGGAGCAGTTCTTC
>TRBV4-2|many|TRBJ2-1|TRBD2
CASSPIAGSSYNEQFF
TGTGCCAGCAGCCCGATAGCGGGAAGCTCCTACAATGAGCAGTTCTTC